Below are 22 T cell receptor beta chains sequenced from a single sample in a study of tumor and adjacent non-tumor tissue in lung cancer. RNA was extracted from bulk tissue without any cell sorting. TCRbeta libraries were built with three rounds of nested PCR, modified from ARM-PCR. TCRdb ran MiXCR on the multiplex PCR reads and lists one entry per CDR3 protein. The data contain more than 75,000 distinct CDR3 sequences, around 86% of them singletons. Input material: lung tumor tissue. These receptor sequences come from a woman between 50 and 59 years old with non-small cell lung cancer.

For this clonotype: One junction end disagrees with the germline gene, perhaps due to a read error. The J gene is TRBJ1-1, the V gene TRBV20-1; D is uncertain. The CDR3 covers 14 residues. Germline V CDR1 and CDR2: DFQATT, SNEGSKA (reference sequence). The CDR3 DNA sequence: TGCAGTGCTCCCGGCGGGGTAGTGACCACTGAATCTTTCTTT. Translating it yields CSAPGGVVTTESFF.

In the case of this clonotype: Possible read error: a much larger clone is one base away. V usage is TRBV5-1 and J usage is TRBJ2-7; 7 bases fit TRBD1. The CDR3 is made up of 13 amino acids. Germline V gene sequence: CDR1 SGHRS, CDR2 YFSETQ. Losses at the gene ends were 7 bases for V and 5 bases for J; bases not matched to a gene: 9. The CDR3 DNA sequence: TGCGCCAGCCTGGTAGGGGGCTACAACGAGCAGTACTTC. Encoded protein: CASLVGGYNEQYF.

Comments on this clonotype: One end of the junction is discordant with germline, which a read error may explain. Written as DNA, the CDR3 is TGCAGTGCTAAATCTGGGGCAGGGGCGAACTCCGGGGAGCTGTTTTTT. This translates into CSAKSGAGANSGELFF. This chain links TRBV20-1 with TRBJ2-2, with D perhaps TRBD1 (6 bases). The germline gives CDR1 DFQATT, CDR2 SNEGSKA (reference sequence). CDR3 length: 16 amino acids.

Worth noting for this clonotype: Mismatch with germline at one junction end may stem from a read error. The V and J genes are TRBV12-3 or TRBV12-4 and TRBJ2-5; TRBD1 is a possible D gene (6 bases). The CDR3 totals 13 residues. The CDR3 loop reads CASSKQGKETQCF. The CDR3 coding sequence is TGTGCCAGCAGTAAACAGGGTAAAGAGACCCAGTGTTTC.

The chain employs TRBV6-2 or TRBV6-3 and TRBJ2-7, with D possibly being TRBD2 (6 bases). Per the germline V gene, CDR1 is MNHEY and CDR2 is SVGEGT. V was clipped by 2 bases and J by 11 bases, with 16 bases between them. The CDR3 runs to 13 residues. CDR3 sequence (DNA): TGTGCCAGCAGTTACCTGGGTAGGAGGGAGAAGTACTTC. Residues: CASSYLGRREKYF.

As for this clonotype: The CDR3 does not end in the conserved phenylalanine or tryptophan, so this is likely a read error. The chain uses TRBV20-1 and TRBJ2-4, with a weak D call TRBD2 (6 bases). The CDR3 spans 13 residues. Trimming stripped 7 bases from V and 8 bases from J, with 18 bases between. CDR1 and CDR2 (germline): DFQATT, SNEGSKA (reference sequence). CDR3 sequence: CSVRIAEEYIQYI. The CDR3 DNA is TGCAGTGTCAGAATAGCGGAAGAATACATTCAGTACATC.

There are a few counts of this clonotype. A clone one base away is much larger, so this may be a read error. V gene TRBV7-9 combines with J gene TRBJ2-2, with D perhaps TRBD1 (5 bases). The CDR3 totals 16 residues. CDR1 is SEHNR and CDR2 is FQNEAQ in the germline V gene (reference sequence). With 5 bases removed from V and 6 bases from J, the gap between germline ends came to 19 bases. CDR3 sequence (DNA): TGTGCCAGCAGCATCGACAGTGGGCCCCTTTCCGGGGAGCTGTTTTTT. The encoded protein is CASSIDSGPLSGELFF.

About this clonotype: This may stem from a read error, because a much larger clone lies one nucleotide away. The chain couples TRBV29-1 to TRBJ1-2, with D tentatively TRBD1 (6 bases). Germline CDR1 is SQVTM and CDR2 is ANQGSEA. V shed 8 bases and J shed 5 bases, with 18 bases lying between them. The CDR3 is 13 amino acids. The DNA of the CDR3 is TGCAGCATTTCGGACAGTCGGGTGTATGGCTACACCTTC. This gives the protein CSISDSRVYGYTF.

For this clonotype: The missing conserved phenylalanine or tryptophan at the end of this CDR3 makes a read error likely. The chain has TRBV29-1 and TRBJ2-7, with D perhaps matching TRBD1 (6 bases). This CDR3 spans 13 amino acids. The V gene's germline CDR1 is SQVTM and CDR2 ANQGSEA. V was clipped by 4 bases and J by 4 bases, with 14 bases between them. CDR3 amino acids: CSVVYGQRYEQYS. CDR3 in DNA: TGCAGCGTTGTATACGGACAGAGATACGAGCAGTACTCC.

The sample holds many counts of this clonotype. The CDR3 here is CASSEVTVSYQQHF. In DNA, the CDR3 is TGTGCCAGTAGTGAAGTTACAGTTTCATATCAGCAGCATTTT. V usage is TRBV19 and J usage is TRBJ1-5, with D uncertain. The CDR3 sequence is 14 residues long. The germline gives CDR1 LNHDA, CDR2 SQIVND (reference sequence). Trimming left V 5 bases short and J 13 bases short, with 21 bases between. The full variable domain, its missing parts supplied by reference TRBV19 and TRBJ1-5, is DGGITQSPKYLFRKEGQNVTLSCEQNLNHDAMYWYRQDPGQGLRLIYYSQIVNDFQKGDIAEGYSVSREKKESFPLTVTSAQKNPTAFYLCASSEVTVSYQQHFGDGTRLSIL.

Remarks on this clonotype: As the CDR3 is not closed by the conserved phenylalanine or tryptophan, this likely results from a read error. The chain joins TRBV4-2 to TRBJ2-2, with D hard to call. There are 16 residues in the CDR3. In germline, CDR1 is LGHNA, CDR2 YNFKEQ. The CDR3 DNA sequence: TGTGCCAGCAGCCAAGAATGGACGGAGAACATCGGGGAGCTGTTTTTG. This codes for CASSQEWTENIGELFL.

Of note for this clonotype: Compared with germline, one end of the junction differs, possibly owing to a read error. CDR3 coding DNA: TGCAGTGTTAGAGATCACAGGACAGGACGGAGTTCACCCCTCCACTTT. This encodes CSVRDHRTGRSSPLHF. The chain combines TRBV20-1 with TRBJ1-6; TRBD1 matches at 7 bases. The CDR3 has 16 residues. The germline gives CDR1 DFQATT, CDR2 SNEGSKA (reference sequence).

The rearrangement links TRBV6-2 or TRBV6-3 to TRBJ1-5, with D uncertain. The germline gives CDR1 MNHEY, CDR2 SVGEGT. Trimming removed 8 bases at V and 6 bases at J, with 14 bases between. The CDR3 is made up of 13 amino acids. CDR3 in DNA: TGTGCCAGCCTCGGGGTAGGATGTCAGCCCCAGCATTTT. This codes for CASLGVGCQPQHF.

As concerns this clonotype: One end of the junction does not line up with germline, which may come from a read error. The chain has TRBV4-2 and TRBJ2-7, with 10 bases fitting TRBD2. The CDR3 loop spans 15 amino acids. Germline values: CDR1 LGHNA, CDR2 YNFKEQ. DNA of the CDR3: TGTACCAGCAGCCAAGTCCTAGCGGGAGCGTACGAGCAGTACTTC. Amino acids: CTSSQVLAGAYEQYF.

The gene calls are TRBV20-1 and TRBJ2-7; D might be TRBD2 (5 bases). V dropped 6 bases and J dropped 10 bases, with 25 bases sitting between them. CDR1 and CDR2 (germline): DFQATT, SNEGSKA (reference sequence). CDR3 length: 14 residues. CDR3 sequence reads: CSADSTGTRRDQYF. CDR3 nucleotide sequence: TGCAGTGCAGACTCAACCGGTACTAGGCGCGATCAGTACTTC.

The rearrangement joins TRBV20-1 to TRBJ2-3; D is tentatively TRBD1 or TRBD2 (5 bases each). This CDR3 has 14 residues. Germline CDR1 reads DFQATT; CDR2 reads SNEGSKA (reference sequence). V was trimmed by 6 bases and J by 3 bases, leaving 16 bases between them. Here the CDR3 reads CSATGASMTDTQYF. CDR3 nucleotides: TGCAGTGCAACCGGGGCTAGTATGACAGATACGCAGTATTTT.

On this clonotype: One end of the junction does not line up with germline, which may come from a read error. The rearrangement links TRBV5-4 to TRBJ2-7; D is unresolved. In germline, CDR1 is SGHNT, CDR2 YYREEE (reference sequence). There are 13 residues in the CDR3. This chain's CDR3 is CASSFVLGNEQYF. CDR3 coding DNA: TGTGCCAGTAGCTTCGTTCTGGGGAACGAGCAGTACTTC.

Comments on this clonotype: It is likely a read error, because the conserved phenylalanine at the end of the CDR3 is missing. The genes are TRBV6-6 and TRBJ2-2, with D perhaps matching TRBD1 or TRBD2 (5 bases each). The V gene's germline CDR1 is MNHNY and CDR2 SVGAGI (reference sequence). With 7 bases removed from V and 2 bases from J, the gap between germline ends came to 17 bases. CDR3 size: 16 residues. The chain's CDR3 is CASTTGGVLNTGELFL. Written as DNA, the CDR3 is TGTGCCAGCACTACTGGGGGAGTCCTCAACACCGGGGAGCTGTTTCTT.

This clonotype was observed many times. The chain recombines TRBV5-1 with TRBJ1-2, with 8 bases matching TRBD1. J was trimmed by 4 bases and V by 7 bases; bases with no gene match: 15. Germline V gene lookup returns CDR1 SGHRS and CDR2 YFSETQ. This CDR3 has 16 residues. CDR3 in DNA: TGCGCCAGCCGAGCAATACCGGGACAGGAATCCTATGGCTACACCTTC. Translation: CASRAIPGQESYGYTF.

This chain joins TRBV10-3 and TRBJ2-7; D unclear. This CDR3 has 13 amino acids. CDR1 ENHRY and CDR2 SYGVKD come from the germline V gene. The V and J ends lost 3 bases and 9 bases respectively, with 15 bases between them. CDR3 residues: CAISERDRDVQYF. The CDR3 coding sequence is TGTGCCATCAGTGAAAGGGATAGGGATGTGCAGTACTTC.

As for this clonotype: At one end, the junction sequence differs from germline, possibly due to a read error. The CDR3: CVSSYSAQMIRDRGYNEHFF. Here the CDR3 DNA reads TGTGTCAGCAGTTACTCAGCTCAAATGATCCGGGACAGGGGGTACAATGAGCACTTCTTC. The chain recombines TRBV6-6 with TRBJ2-1; 11 nucleotides agree with TRBD1. The germline V gene has CDR1 MNHNY and CDR2 SVGAGI (reference sequence). The CDR3 sequence is 20 residues long.

Turning to this clonotype: The junction shows a germline mismatch at one end, possibly a read error. The gene calls are TRBV5-6 and TRBJ1-4; a weak D match, TRBD1 (5 bases). The CDR3 is 14 amino acids. Per the germline V gene, CDR1 is SGHDT and CDR2 is YYEEEE. CDR3 sequence reads: CASSLRGSSEKLFF. The DNA for the CDR3 is TGTGCCAGCAGCCTGAGGGGAAGCAGCGAAAAACTATTTTTT. Combining the CDR3 with reference TRBV5-6 and TRBJ1-4 gives the whole variable domain DAGVTQSPTHLIKTRGQQVTLRCSPKSGHDTVSWYQQALGQGPQFIFQYYEEEERQRGNFPDRFSGHQFPNYSSELNVNALLLGDSALYLCASSLRGSSEKLFFGSGTQLSVL.